These T cell receptor beta chains were read from a single sample in a study of CD8 T cells in Susac syndrome. TCRdb analysed the immunoSEQ multiplex PCR reads with MiXCR anew, one entry per CDR3 protein. Of 150,000 to 200,000 distinct CDR3 sequences in the sample, 90% to 95% were seen once. The material sequenced was CD4+ T cells from PBMCs. The receptors come from a human donor with multiple sclerosis. CDR3s include the opening cysteine and the closing phenylalanine or tryptophan. D genes are given only for firm matches. Clone size appears in some rows only: once, few, many, or a class for an expanded clone.

11	-	TRBD2	TRBV12-3/TRBV12-4	TRBJ2-5	TGTGCCACCACTAGCGCCGAGACCCAGTACTTC	CATTSAETQYF
12	-	-	TRBV24-1	TRBJ2-3	TGTGCCACCCGAGCGGCCACAGATACGCAGTATTTT	CATRAATDTQYF
17	-	TRBD1	TRBV6-5	TRBJ1-6	TGTGCCAGCAGTTACGACGGACAGGGGATGTCGAATTCACCCCTCCACTTT	CASSYDGQGMSNSPLHF
15	-	-	TRBV9	TRBJ1-5	TGTGCCAGCAGCGTAGGAGCAGGGGTTGAGCAGCCCCAGCATTTT	CASSVGAGVEQPQHF
14	-	-	TRBV2	TRBJ1-2	TGTGCCAGCAGCGAAGATCAGGGGAGTGGCGGCTACACCTTC	CASSEDQGSGGYTF
15	once	TRBD1	TRBV15	TRBJ1-2	TGTGCCACCAGTGCTCGGACAGGCGGCGGCTATGGCTACACCTTC	CATSARTGGGYGYTF
14	-	TRBD1	TRBV5-1	TRBJ1-6	TGCGCCAGCAGCTTAGGGACAGGGATTTCACCCCTCCACTTT	CASSLGTGISPLHF
15	-	TRBD2	TRBV3-1	TRBJ2-1	TGTGCCAGCACCCTCAGTACTAGCGGTAACAATGAGCAGTTCTTC	CASTLSTSGNNEQFF
13	-	-	TRBV20-1	TRBJ1-6	TGCAGTGCTAGAGTGTCAGAAAATTCACCCCTCCACTTT	CSARVSENSPLHF
14	-	-	TRBV30	TRBJ1-5	TGTGCCTGGAGTGGGCCCGGGACGTTAAGCCCCCAGCATTTT	CAWSGPGTLSPQHF
15	-	-	TRBV15	TRBJ1-2	TGTGCCACCAGCATAGGGGAACGTCCCAACTATGGCTACACCTTC	CATSIGERPNYGYTF
16	once	TRBD2	TRBV5-1	TRBJ2-3	TGCGCCAGCAGCCCGGGACTAGCGGGAGGTCCAGATACGCAGTATTTT	CASSPGLAGGPDTQYF
16	once	-	TRBV20-1	TRBJ2-1	TGCAGTGCTAGAAACCCCGGCGGGGGCACGGGGAATGAGCAGTTCTTC	CSARNPGGGTGNEQFF
14	-	TRBD2	TRBV24-1	TRBJ2-3	TGTGCCACCAGTGCGGCGGGAGTAACAGATACGCAGTATTTT	CATSAAGVTDTQYF
14	-	-	TRBV7-8	TRBJ1-5	TGTGCCAGCAGCTTGGGGGATTCAGGACAGCCCCAGCATTTT	CASSLGDSGQPQHF
12	-	TRBD2	TRBV2	TRBJ2-1	TGTGCCAGCAGTTCAGAGCGGGAGAAGCAGTTCTTC	CASSSEREKQFF
11	-	-	TRBV6-5	TRBJ2-7	TGTGCCAGCAGGCAGCAATACGAGCAGTACTTC	CASRQQYEQYF
15	-	-	TRBV3-1	TRBJ2-1	TGTGCCAGCAGGGAGACTCTCAGCTCCTACAATGAGCAGTTCTTC	CASRETLSSYNEQFF
13	once	-	TRBV20-1	TRBJ1-4	TGCAGTGCTAGGGACAGAATGGGTGAAAAACTGTTTTTT	CSARDRMGEKLFF
12	once	-	TRBV20-1	TRBJ2-5	TGCAGTGCAGCGCGAGGGGGAGAGACCCAGTACTTC	CSAARGGETQYF
13	-	-	TRBV20-1	TRBJ2-1	TGCAGTGCTGGACGGGGGTTCACAAGTGAGCAGTTCTTC	CSAGRGFTSEQFF
13	-	-	TRBV20-1	TRBJ1-4	TGCAGTGCTAGGAAGGCAACTAATGAAAAACTGTTTTTT	CSARKATNEKLFF
15	-	-	TRBV18	TRBJ2-5	TGTGCCAGCTCGGAATTCGGACAGAACCAAGAGACCCAGTACTTC	CASSEFGQNQETQYF
13	-	-	TRBV2	TRBJ2-7	TGTGCCAGCAGAGTACAGGGGGGGCACGAGCAGTACTTC	CASRVQGGHEQYF
15	-	TRBD2	TRBV3-1	TRBJ2-5	TGTGCCAGCAGCCTTAGCGGGGGGATCCAAGAGACCCAGTACTTC	CASSLSGGIQETQYF
14	-	-	TRBV5-1	TRBJ1-6	TGCGCCAGCAGCCGGGAGGCTACCGGATCACCCCTCCACTTT	CASSREATGSPLHF
16	-	TRBD2	TRBV6-6	TRBJ2-1	TGTGCCAGCAGTTCGACACCGGGACTAATCGAGAATGAGCAGTTCTTC	CASSSTPGLIENEQFF
13	-	-	TRBV5-1	TRBJ2-7	TGCGCCAGCGGGGGGACGCTTCGGGACGAGCAGTACTTC	CASGGTLRDEQYF
14	-	-	TRBV11-2	TRBJ2-7	TGTGCCAGCAGCTCTATCCTAGGGTCCTACGAGCAGTACTTC	CASSSILGSYEQYF
13	-	-	TRBV29-1	TRBJ1-4	TGCAGCGTTGAAGCCGACACGAATGAAAAACTGTTTTTT	CSVEADTNEKLFF
13	-	-	TRBV30	TRBJ1-2	TGTGCCTGGAGTGTGGGACACCTCTATGGCTACACCTTC	CAWSVGHLYGYTF
18	-	-	TRBV3-1	TRBJ2-1	TGTGCCAGCAGCCAACCAGGGACGTGGGGAAGCTCCTACAATGAGCAGTTCTTC	CASSQPGTWGSSYNEQFF
13	-	-	TRBV18	TRBJ1-2	TGTGCCAGCTCACCGGACGGGGTGAATGGCTACACCTTC	CASSPDGVNGYTF
17	-	TRBD2	TRBV4-1	TRBJ2-4	TGCGCCAGCAGCCAGGGACTAGCGGGGGCAGAGGCGAACATTCAGTACTTC	CASSQGLAGAEANIQYF
13	-	-	TRBV20-1	TRBJ2-5	TGCAGTGCTAGAGGCAGTCCCCAAGAGACCCAGTACTTC	CSARGSPQETQYF